This T cell receptor beta chain was sequenced in a study of high-grade serous ovarian cancer treatment subgroups. For this clone: At the DNA level, this CDR3 is encoded by other sequences in the same sample as well.

Tumor samples were obtained before definitive surgery or chemotherapy. Profiled with immunoSEQ multiplex PCR; TCRdb holds only in-frame clones, not every one. The table lists about 2,300 clones, 55% to 75% of them singletons. The V gene end was trimmed by 6 bases and the J gene end by 9 bases; junction bases not matched to a gene: 6. CDR1 and CDR2 from the germline V gene are MNHEY and SVGAGI. The CDR3 is made up of 14 amino acids. The sequence derives from a human donor with high-grade serous ovarian cancer. Sequencing input: tumor tissue. The chain is built from TRBV6-5 and TRBJ2-1; 12 nucleotides match TRBD1. CDR3 in DNA: TGTGCCAGCAGCTGGGGACAGGGGGCCCCTGAGCAGTTCTTC. This gives the protein CASSWGQGAPEQFF.